This T cell receptor (beta chain) was profiled in a study of OX40 agonist ivuxolimab in advanced cancers. About the study: Eligibility admitted prior anti-PD-1, anti-PD-L1 or anti-CTLA-4 therapy; about 42% had some.

The CDR3 is 14 residues long. Trimming stripped 2 bases from V and 2 bases from J, with 9 bases between. In germline, CDR1 is SGHTA, CDR2 FQGNSA. Sample share makes this clone medium-sized (0.01 to 0.1%). TCRdb's table, derived via immunoSEQ multiplex PCR, lists solely in-frame clones and lacks some. The table records about 66,000 clones, 83% of them present only once. V and J are TRBV7-2 and TRBJ1-1; D unresolved. The clonotype was recovered from an adult with an advanced solid tumor such as melanoma, head and neck, liver or kidney cancer. The specimen comprised CD4+ or CD8+ T cells sorted from blood, sampled in a trial of the OX40 agonist ivuxolimab. The CDR3, as DNA: TGTGCCAGCAGCTTATATCCGGGTAACACTGAAGCTTTCTTT. This sequence encodes CASSLYPGNTEAFF.